This passage covers 28 T cell receptor beta chains from one sample sequenced in a study of T cell clonotyping in hematopoietic cell transplantation. Clones were sequenced by immunoSEQ multiplex PCR, and TCRdb holds only the in-frame ones, with some missing. Here the sample spans about 69,000 clones, roughly 93% being singletons. The source material was peripheral blood mononuclear cells. These receptors were collected from a man aged 45-65 years in good health. Some clones in this sample may be carry-over from other donors' samples.

The rearrangement joins TRBV6-5 to TRBJ1-2, with D possibly being TRBD1 (6 bases). The germline V gene has CDR1 MNHEY and CDR2 SVGAGI. V gave up 10 bases and J gave up 4 bases, with 16 bases separating them. The CDR3 consists of 13 residues. The CDR3 DNA reads as TGTGCCACAGCGGGGGCCGGGGGCTATGGCTACACCTTC. As protein: CATAGAGGYGYTF.

The chain recombines TRBV14 with TRBJ2-5; 7 bases are shared with TRBD1. With V trimmed by 4 bases and J by 1 base, 6 bases remained unmatched. Germline CDR1 reads SGHDN; CDR2 reads FVKESK. This CDR3 region has 15 residues. The CDR3 region is CASSRGGQLQETQYF. In nucleotides, the CDR3 is TGTGCCAGCAGCCGAGGGGGACAGCTCCAAGAGACCCAGTACTTC.

This chain links TRBV2 with TRBJ2-1; 10 nucleotides agree with TRBD2. This CDR3 has 15 residues. The germline V gene encodes CDR1 SNHLY and CDR2 FYNNEI. V was pared by 6 bases and J by 5 bases, with 7 bases of the junction left unmatched. The CDR3 spells CASRAGTSEHNEQFF. CDR3 coding DNA: TGTGCCAGCAGAGCCGGGACTAGCGAACACAATGAGCAGTTCTTC.

This clone is a singleton in its sample. The chain has TRBV28 and TRBJ1-1; 9 bases agree with TRBD1. This CDR3 spans 18 amino acids. Trimming took 3 bases from V and 4 from J; bases not matched to a gene: 15. Germline CDR1 is MDHEN and CDR2 is SYDVKM. The CDR3: CASSFFQRPGQGGTEAFF. CDR3 bases: TGTGCCAGCAGTTTCTTCCAGCGCCCGGGACAGGGTGGCACTGAAGCTTTCTTT.

This clone was seen a single time. V gene TRBV19 combines with J gene TRBJ2-3; TRBD2 matches at 11 bases. Germline-derived CDR1 and CDR2 are LNHDA and SQIVND (reference sequence). V lost 6 bases to trimming and J lost 2 bases; unmatched junction nucleotides: 10. This CDR3 has 17 amino acids. The CDR3 loop is CASSSFTSGSITDTQYF. For the CDR3, the DNA is TGTGCCAGTAGCTCATTCACTAGCGGGAGTATCACAGATACGCAGTATTTT.

V usage is TRBV2 and J usage is TRBJ2-4; no firm D call. CDR1 is SNHLY, CDR2 FYNNEI, per germline. This CDR3 has 13 amino acids. The V end lost 6 bases, the J end lost 4 bases, and 10 bases lay between the germline ends. CDR3 DNA sequence: TGTGCCAGCAGGCCAGAACCAAAAAACATTCAGTACTTC. This encodes CASRPEPKNIQYF.

The genes are TRBV6-5 and TRBJ2-2, with TRBD2 identical over 8 bases. Unmatched junction bases numbered 3, after V lost 6 bases and J lost 0 bases. There are 15 residues in the CDR3. The germline gives CDR1 MNHEY, CDR2 SVGAGI. CDR3 DNA: TGTGCCAGCAGCCAAGCGGGAGCGAACACCGGGGAGCTGTTTTTT. Translation gives CASSQAGANTGELFF.

The chain couples TRBV5-1 to TRBJ1-1, with D hard to call. The V gene's germline CDR1 is SGHRS and CDR2 YFSETQ. The V gene lost 3 bases and the J gene lost 5 bases, with 14 bases spanning the gap. The CDR3 runs 14 residues. This CDR3 is CASSSRLGRTEAFF. The CDR3 nucleotides read TGCGCCAGCAGCTCGCGGCTGGGGAGAACTGAAGCTTTCTTT.

This chain links TRBV27 with TRBJ1-2, with TRBD1 identical over 9 bases. This CDR3 region has 14 residues. Germline V gene lookup returns CDR1 MNHEY and CDR2 SMNVEV (reference sequence). J was trimmed by 2 bases and V by 5 bases; bases with no gene match: 3. The CDR3 reads CASSRQGGNYGYTF. The DNA for the CDR3 is TGTGCCAGCAGTAGACAGGGGGGGAACTATGGCTACACCTTC.

The V call is TRBV29-1, the J call TRBJ2-2; 10 bases fit TRBD2. The junction had 13 bases not matched to a gene; V was cut back by 7 bases and J by 8 bases. CDR3 length equals 15 residues. Germline V gene data show CDR1 as SQVTM and CDR2 as ANQGSEA. DNA for the CDR3: TGCAGCGCGGGGGGGCTAGCGGGAGAGGCGGGGGAGCTGTTTTTT. Encoded protein: CSAGGLAGEAGELFF.

The genes are TRBV10-3 and TRBJ1-3; a weak D match, TRBD1 (5 bases). CDR3 size: 13 residues. Trimming removed 10 bases from V and 7 bases from J, with 17 bases in between. Germline CDR1 ENHRY, CDR2 SYGVKD. The CDR3 is CATGARRENTIYF. CDR3 bases: TGTGCCACCGGGGCCCGGAGGGAGAACACCATATATTTT.

The chain has TRBV28 and TRBJ2-2; D is unresolved. Germline CDR1 MDHEN, CDR2 SYDVKM. The CDR3 extends over 13 amino acids. The ends were cut back, 3 bases at V and 1 base at J, with 3 bases in the middle. CDR3 residues: CASSLGNTGELFF. CDR3 sequence (DNA): TGTGCCAGCAGTTTGGGGAACACCGGGGAGCTGTTTTTT.

The V gene is TRBV28, the J gene TRBJ1-4; the D is unclear. V was trimmed by 2 bases and J by 7 bases, leaving 14 bases between them. This CDR3 comprises 15 residues. Germline lookup yields CDR1 MDHEN and CDR2 SYDVKM. CDR3: CASSLVGSGGEKLFF. The CDR3 DNA reads TGTGCCAGCAGTTTAGTGGGCAGCGGAGGTGAAAAACTGTTTTTT.

This sequence joins TRBV14 and TRBJ1-1, with D tentatively TRBD1 (6 bases). Germline V gene sequence: CDR1 SGHDN, CDR2 FVKESK. This CDR3 spans 19 amino acids. Between the trimmed V and J ends, which lost 5 bases and 1 base, there was a span of 26 bases. The CDR3 DNA reads as TGTGCCAGCAGCGGACAGACAGGCTGGGGGCAATACCAGAACACTGAAGCTTTCTTT. Translating it yields CASSGQTGWGQYQNTEAFF.

The gene calls are TRBV5-1 and TRBJ1-1; D is perhaps TRBD1 (5 bases). The length of the CDR3 is 15 residues. Trimming pared 3 bases from V and 1 base from J, leaving 13 bases between. Germline V CDR1 and CDR2: SGHRS, YFSETQ. CDR3 nucleotides: TGCGCCAGCAGCTCCCGGGGGGGACGGAACACTGAAGCTTTCTTT. Its translation: CASSSRGGRNTEAFF.

The chain links TRBV10-3 to TRBJ2-7; D is possibly TRBD2 (6 bases). Germline V gene lookup returns CDR1 ENHRY and CDR2 SYGVKD. V was cut by 6 bases and J by 7 bases, with 10 bases left in between. The CDR3 has 11 amino acids. CDR3 region: CAISVGGEQYF. The CDR3 region has the DNA TGTGCCATCAGCGTGGGGGGAGAGCAGTACTTC.

This rearrangement joins TRBV5-8 to TRBJ2-7; D is undetermined. Germline loops: CDR1 SGHTS, CDR2 YDEGEE. The CDR3 covers 13 residues. V gave up 0 bases and J gave up 5 bases, with 9 bases separating them. The CDR3 nucleotides are TGTGCCAGCAGCTTGGGACTTCGAGACGAGCAGTACTTC. Residues: CASSLGLRDEQYF.

The V gene is TRBV11-2, the J gene TRBJ1-2; TRBD1 matches 7 bases. V gave up 3 bases and J gave up 8 bases; unmatched junction bases: 15. Germline V lookup: CDR1 SGHAT, CDR2 FQNNGV. CDR3 length: 16 residues. The chain's CDR3 is CASSLGNPGQTGGYTF. The DNA of the CDR3 is TGTGCCAGCAGCTTGGGGAATCCGGGACAGACGGGGGGCTACACCTTC.

The V call is TRBV15, the J call TRBJ2-3; 7 bases fit TRBD1. Losses at the gene ends were 1 base for V and 8 bases for J; bases not matched to a gene: 12. CDR1 is LNHNV, CDR2 YYDKDF, per germline (reference sequence). The CDR3 loop spans 16 amino acids. The CDR3 region is CATSRASGTASSTQYF. For the CDR3, the DNA is TGTGCCACCAGCAGAGCTTCCGGGACAGCCTCCAGTACGCAGTATTTT.

This clone was picked up a small number of times. The genes are TRBV2 and TRBJ2-1, with TRBD1 identical over 9 bases. Germline CDR1 is SNHLY and CDR2 is FYNNEI. J was trimmed by 9 bases and V by 3 bases; bases with no gene match: 9. The CDR3 is 15 residues long. The DNA for the CDR3 is TGTGCCAGCAGTGAGGTACAGGGGGCGAGCGGTGAGCAGTTCTTC. Amino acids: CASSEVQGASGEQFF.

This chain connects TRBV19 to TRBJ1-2; tentative D call: TRBD1 (5 bases). The CDR3 is 16 amino acids. CDR1 LNHDA and CDR2 SQIVND come from the germline V gene (reference sequence). Between the trimmed V and J ends, which lost 3 bases and 5 bases, there was a span of 19 bases. The CDR3 DNA follows: TGTGCCAGTAGTATTGCGCTCGTGCAGGGACCATATGGCTACACCTTC. Translated: CASSIALVQGPYGYTF.

This chain connects TRBV7-3 to TRBJ2-2; 7 bases align to TRBD2. Trimming removed 6 bases from V and 8 bases from J; junction bases left unmatched: 0. The CDR3 length is 11 residues. CDR1 is SGHTA and CDR2 is FQGTGA in the germline V gene. This chain's CDR3 is CASSSGGELFF. CDR3 sequence (DNA): TGTGCCAGCAGTAGCGGGGGGGAGCTGTTTTTT.

The V gene is TRBV29-1, the J gene TRBJ2-3; the match to TRBD2 covers 11 bases. The V gene end was trimmed by 6 bases and the J gene end by 2 bases; junction bases not matched to a gene: 7. CDR3 length: 15 residues. Germline CDR1 SQVTM, CDR2 ANQGSEA. The CDR3 is CSVLKLAGATDTQYF. DNA for the CDR3: TGCAGCGTCCTTAAACTAGCGGGAGCCACAGATACGCAGTATTTT.

The chain employs TRBV7-9 and TRBJ2-7, with TRBD1 as a possible D gene (6 bases). Germline loops: CDR1 SEHNR, CDR2 FQNEAQ (reference sequence). V dropped 4 bases and J dropped 2 bases, with 15 bases sitting between them. The CDR3 length is 15 residues. The CDR3 nucleotides read TGTGCCAGCAGCTCCCCCGACAGGTTCGCCTACGAGCAGTACTTC. Its protein is CASSSPDRFAYEQYF.

The genes are TRBV19 and TRBJ1-5; no clear D. Per germline, CDR1 LNHDA and CDR2 SQIVND (reference sequence). V was trimmed by 5 bases and J by 11 bases, leaving 10 bases between them. The CDR3 totals 11 residues. The CDR3 DNA is TGTGCCAGTAGTCAACAGTTTGCCCAGCATTTT. Protein sequence: CASSQQFAQHF.

This clone was counted once. The chain joins TRBV9 to TRBJ1-1; D might be TRBD1 (5 bases). Trimming cost V 3 bases and J 4 bases, with 19 bases left between them. The CDR3 is made up of 16 amino acids. CDR1 and CDR2 (germline): SGDLS, YYNGEE. The CDR3 DNA reads as TGTGCCAGCAGCGCAAGGCAGGACGGGACTCGCACTGAAGCTTTCTTT. Its protein is CASSARQDGTRTEAFF.

This clone has just one count. V and J are TRBV7-2 and TRBJ1-1; D ambiguous. This CDR3 contains 13 residues. Germline V gene data show CDR1 as SGHTA and CDR2 as FQGNSA. V was shortened by 0 bases and J by 8 bases, with 10 bases between the two germline ends. This CDR3 is CASSLAWAQEAFF. The CDR3 DNA reads TGTGCCAGCAGCTTAGCGTGGGCACAAGAAGCTTTCTTT.

The chain joins TRBV5-4 to TRBJ1-2; D is possibly TRBD1 (5 bases). Trimming removed 0 bases at V and 4 bases at J, with 10 bases between. From germline, CDR1 is SGHNT and CDR2 YYREEE (reference sequence). CDR3 length equals 14 residues. The DNA of the CDR3 is TGTGCCAGCAGCTTGGTACAGGACGGCTATGGCTACACCTTC. Its translation: CASSLVQDGYGYTF.